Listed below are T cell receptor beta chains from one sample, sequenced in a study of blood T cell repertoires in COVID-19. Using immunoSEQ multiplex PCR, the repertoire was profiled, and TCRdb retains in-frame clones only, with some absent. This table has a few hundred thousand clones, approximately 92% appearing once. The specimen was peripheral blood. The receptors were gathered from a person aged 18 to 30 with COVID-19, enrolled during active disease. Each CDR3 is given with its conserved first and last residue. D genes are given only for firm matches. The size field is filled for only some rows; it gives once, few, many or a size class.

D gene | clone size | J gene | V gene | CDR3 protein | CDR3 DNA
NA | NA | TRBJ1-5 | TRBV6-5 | CASSMGGNQPQHF | TGTGCCAGCAGTATGGGCGGCAATCAGCCCCAGCATTTT
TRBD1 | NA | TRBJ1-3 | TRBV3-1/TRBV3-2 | CASSQWDRGSGNTIYF | TGTGCCAGCAGCCAATGGGACAGGGGATCTGGAAACACCATATATTTT
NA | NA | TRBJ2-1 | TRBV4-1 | CASSQGGSAYNEQFF | TGCGCCAGCAGCCAAGGAGGGAGCGCCTACAATGAGCAGTTCTTC
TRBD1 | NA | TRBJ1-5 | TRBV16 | CASSQQAQGNQPQHF | TGTGCCAGCAGCCAACAAGCACAGGGGAATCAGCCCCAGCATTTT
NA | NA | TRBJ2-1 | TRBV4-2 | CASSQERAGPHNEQFF | TGTGCCAGCAGCCAAGAACGGGCAGGGCCTCACAATGAGCAGTTCTTC
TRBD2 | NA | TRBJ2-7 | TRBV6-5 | CASSPREAYEQYF | TGTGCCAGCAGTCCCCGGGAGGCCTACGAGCAGTACTTC
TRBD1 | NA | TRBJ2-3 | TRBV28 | CASSLGATGADTQYF | TGTGCCAGCAGTTTGGGTGCGACAGGGGCAGATACGCAGTATTTT
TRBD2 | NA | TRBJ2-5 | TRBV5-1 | CASSPGGFQETQYF | TGCGCCAGCAGCCCGGGGGGGTTCCAAGAGACCCAGTACTTC
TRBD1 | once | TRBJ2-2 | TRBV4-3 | CASSGTGGSGELFF | TGCGCCAGCAGCGGGACAGGAGGGAGCGGGGAGCTGTTTTTT
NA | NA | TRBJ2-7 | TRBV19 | CASSSQDHSYEQYF | TGTGCCAGTAGTAGCCAGGATCATTCCTACGAGCAGTACTTC
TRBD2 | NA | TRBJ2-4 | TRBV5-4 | CASSLKVAGGAKNIQYF | TGTGCCAGCAGCTTGAAAGTTGCGGGAGGGGCCAAAAACATTCAGTACTTC
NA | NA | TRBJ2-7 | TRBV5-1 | CASSLAGSGTYEQYF | TGCGCCAGCAGCTTGGCTGGTAGCGGCACCTACGAGCAGTACTTC
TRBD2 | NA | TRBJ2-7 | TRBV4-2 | CASSQDHSGSLMYEQYF | TGTGCCAGCAGCCAGGACCATAGCGGGAGCCTGATGTACGAGCAGTACTTC
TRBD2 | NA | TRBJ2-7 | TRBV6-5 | CASSYSKAGVYEQYF | TGTGCCAGCAGTTACTCGAAAGCGGGAGTCTACGAGCAGTACTTC
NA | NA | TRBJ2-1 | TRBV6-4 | CASSDPLGANYNEQFF | TGTGCCAGCAGTGACCCCTTGGGGGCGAACTACAATGAGCAGTTCTTC
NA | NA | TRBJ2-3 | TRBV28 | CASRPSVTTDTQYF | TGTGCCAGCAGGCCTAGCGTGACCACAGATACGCAGTATTTT
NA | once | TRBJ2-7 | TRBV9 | CASSTLSSEGAFGYEQYF | TGTGCCAGCAGCACTCTATCTTCAGAGGGAGCCTTTGGGTACGAGCAGTACTTC
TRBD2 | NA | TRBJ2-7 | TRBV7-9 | CASSSNRGLAEQYF | TGTGCCAGCAGCTCGAACAGGGGACTAGCAGAGCAGTACTTC
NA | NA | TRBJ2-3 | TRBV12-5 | CASNLTPGDTQYF | TGTGCTAGTAACCTAACCCCAGGGGATACGCAGTATTTT
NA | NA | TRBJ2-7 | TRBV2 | CASSAVEGRYEQYF | TGTGCCAGCAGTGCCGTGGAGGGCCGCTACGAGCAGTACTTC